These 14 T cell receptor beta chains were sequenced from one sample in a study of cytomegalovirus exposure and HLA in healthy donors. A multiplex PCR was run with 60 Vbeta primers and 13 Jbeta primers. Profiling relied on immunoSEQ multiplex PCR, and the TCRdb table lists in-frame clones only, not all of them. The sample includes fewer than 180,000 clones, 60% to 85% of them seen just once. Input material: PBMCs. Every receptor here comes from a man aged 50 or older in good health and CMV-seropositive.

The chain uses TRBV27 and TRBJ2-3, with TRBD1 matching over 12 bases. With 1 base clipped from V and 1 base from J, the junction kept 6 bases outside the gene matches. Germline CDR1 and CDR2: MNHEY and SMNVEV (reference sequence). This CDR3 region has 18 residues. CDR3 nucleotides: TGTGCCAGCAGTTTATATACGGGACAGGGGGCCGGCACAGATACGCAGTATTTT. This gives the protein CASSLYTGQGAGTDTQYF.

V gene TRBV21-1 combines with J gene TRBJ2-1; the D call in the table, TRBD2, was not verified against the DNA. TRBV21-1 represents a pseudogene. The CDR3 length is 14 residues. CDR3 sequence: CASTGGGSYNEQFF. DNA for the CDR3: TGTGCCAGCACCGGGGGAGGGTCCTACAATGAGCAGTTCTTC.

CDR3 in DNA: TGCGCCAGCAGCTTGATGACAGGGGTGAACACTGAAGCTTTCTTT. It specifies CASSLMTGVNTEAFF. The J gene is TRBJ1-1, the V gene TRBV5-1; TRBD1 matches 8 bases. Germline V CDR1 and CDR2: SGHRS, YFSETQ. CDR3 length equals 15 residues. Trimming at V came to 1 base and at J to 0 bases, leaving 2 bases not matched to a gene.

The CDR3 DNA sequence: TGTGCCAGCAGTTTATCGGCGGGAGCTGGTACCGGGGAGCTGTTTTTT. It translates to CASSLSAGAGTGELFF. V and J are TRBV28 and TRBJ2-2, with TRBD2 matching 7 bases. The germline CDR1 and CDR2 sequences are MDHEN and SYDVKM. After removal of 1 base from V and 5 bases from J, the junction contained 7 bases not matched to a gene. The CDR3 is made up of 16 amino acids.

The J gene is TRBJ1-2, the V gene TRBV27, with D tentatively TRBD1 (6 bases). Germline lookup yields CDR1 MNHEY and CDR2 SMNVEV (reference sequence). V was pared by 0 bases and J by 3 bases, with 14 bases between. CDR3 length equals 16 residues. CDR3 in amino acids: CASSLSPDSWHYGYTF. The CDR3 DNA reads as TGTGCCAGCAGTTTATCCCCGGACAGTTGGCACTATGGCTACACCTTC.

The chain combines TRBV30 with TRBJ2-1; weak D call: TRBD1 (6 bases). V was cut by 3 bases and J by 4 bases, with 10 bases left in between. Germline V gene sequence: CDR1 GTSNPN, CDR2 SVGIG (reference sequence). This CDR3 spans 13 amino acids. CDR3 loop: CAWSTQGYNEQFF. The CDR3 nucleotides are TGTGCCTGGAGCACACAGGGTTACAATGAGCAGTTCTTC.

The chain has TRBV5-1 and TRBJ2-7, with 8 bases fitting TRBD2. Germline CDR1 is SGHRS and CDR2 is YFSETQ. This CDR3 contains 17 residues. Trimming removed 2 bases from V and 0 bases from J; junction bases left unmatched: 10. The CDR3 bases are TGCGCCAGCAGCTTCAGTCCGGGACTAGGGGTCTCCTACGAGCAGTACTTC. Amino acid sequence: CASSFSPGLGVSYEQYF.

The V call is TRBV28, the J call TRBJ2-5; possible D gene TRBD2, 6 bases. V dropped 1 base and J dropped 5 bases, with 14 bases sitting between them. The germline V gene encodes CDR1 MDHEN and CDR2 SYDVKM. This CDR3 is 15 amino acids long. The CDR3 DNA follows: TGTGCCAGCAGTTTATTAGGAGGGCTGTCGGAGACCCAGTACTTC. Encoded protein: CASSLLGGLSETQYF.

The CDR3 sequence: CASSLMSSYNEQFF. In nucleotides, the CDR3 is TGCGCCAGCAGCTTAATGAGCTCCTACAATGAGCAGTTCTTC. The chain has TRBV5-1 and TRBJ2-1, with D hard to call. This CDR3 spans 14 amino acids. V was shortened by 2 bases and J by 0 bases, with 6 bases between the two germline ends. The germline gives CDR1 SGHRS, CDR2 YFSETQ.

CDR3 nucleotides: TGTGCCAGCAGCCTCCGGGACAGTGCCTACAATGAGCAGTTCTTC. Translated, it gives CASSLRDSAYNEQFF. The genes are TRBV7-8 and TRBJ2-1; 7 bases are shared with TRBD1. Germline lookup yields CDR1 SGHVS and CDR2 FQNEAQ. The V gene end was trimmed by 5 bases and the J gene end by 2 bases; junction bases not matched to a gene: 6. The CDR3 extends over 15 amino acids.

The chain couples TRBV18 to TRBJ2-1; D not certain. The CDR3 consists of 11 residues. Trimming cost V 5 bases and J 7 bases, with 6 bases left between them. CDR1 and CDR2 (germline): KGHSH, LQKENI. The CDR3, as DNA: TGTGCCAGCTCAACGGTAAATGAGCAGTTCTTC. Translated, it gives CASSTVNEQFF.

J is TRBJ1-1 and V is TRBV5-1; D gene ambiguous. Germline V CDR1 and CDR2: SGHRS, YFSETQ. Trimming shortened V by 1 base and J by 0 bases, and 13 bases separated the two germline ends. This CDR3 has 16 residues. CDR3 amino acids: CASSLWRGSMNTEAFF. The DNA of the CDR3 is TGCGCCAGCAGCTTGTGGCGAGGGAGCATGAACACTGAAGCTTTCTTT.

This chain joins TRBV4-1 and TRBJ1-4; 9 bases are a match to TRBD1. The germline gives CDR1 MGHRA, CDR2 YSYEKL. Losses at the gene ends were 5 bases for V and 7 bases for J; bases not matched to a gene: 5. This CDR3 spans 14 amino acids. The DNA for the CDR3 is TGCGCCAGCAGCGCCGACAGGGGGGGTGAAAAACTGTTTTTT. Protein sequence: CASSADRGGEKLFF.

The table lists this clone with a count of one. The chain employs TRBV28 and TRBJ1-2; D unclear. Germline V gene sequence: CDR1 MDHEN, CDR2 SYDVKM. Deletions cut 6 bases from V and 7 bases from J, with 12 bases between. The CDR3 is made up of 12 amino acids. In nucleotides, the CDR3 is TGTGCCAGCAGCCCACCCGGGTTTGGCTACACCTTC. Translating it yields CASSPPGFGYTF.